The source of this T cell receptor (beta chain) is a study of Graves' ophthalmopathy and Graves' hyperthyroidism. This CDR3 region has 14 residues. V dropped 8 bases and J dropped 5 bases, with 18 bases sitting between them. The authors diagnosed from clinical symptoms, serum thyroxine, TRAb, thyroid ultrasound and orbital computed tomography. PBMCs were isolated by Ficoll-Paque density gradient centrifugation, using roughly 10 ml of fresh peripheral blood as the starting material. TCR beta CDR3 regions were amplified from RNA transcripts. RT-PCR in the first round used HTBI primers; a second-round multiplex PCR followed. TCRdb itself ran the multiplex PCR reads through MiXCR, one entry per CDR3 protein. The table lists 350,000 to 450,000 distinct CDR3 sequences, roughly 18% of them singletons. This clonotype was detected only a few times.

The sample consisted of peripheral blood. This TCR came from a woman younger than 35 with Graves' ophthalmopathy. V is TRBV12-3 or TRBV12-4 and J is TRBJ1-1; D remains unclear. The CDR3 nucleotides read TGTGCCAGCGGGCGCCCCATAGGTGCGACTGAAGCTTTCTTT. This codes for CASGRPIGATEAFF.